This T cell receptor beta chain was found in a study of identifying expanded T cells in peripheral blood. Study-wide findings and caveats: Differentially abundant clones: 0.95 to 1.5 between replicates, 16.4 at around 14 days, approximately 19 at four. Across healthy donors, higher total template counts meant significantly greater roughly 2-week count variance.

TCRdb's table, derived via immunoSEQ multiplex PCR, lists solely in-frame clones and lacks some. This sample has under 130,000 clones; roughly 90% occur once, and the top ten carry roughly 15%. Collection occurred without any documented infections or immune events in donors. Germline V gene data show CDR1 as PRHDT and CDR2 as FYEKMQ (reference sequence). Between the trimmed V and J ends, which lost 0 bases and 9 bases, there was a span of 15 bases. The CDR3 has 16 residues. To note about this clone: The antigen is unknown.

The chain employs TRBV13 and TRBJ1-6; weak D call: TRBD1 (6 bases). The sample consisted of blood. The TCR was taken from a person aged 18 to 75 in good health. CDR3 protein: CASSLGGGGAGSPLHF. The CDR3 nucleotides read TGTGCCAGCAGCTTAGGCGGTGGGGGCGCGGGTTCACCCCTCCACTTT.